This T cell receptor (beta chain) was found in a study of technical replicates of blood from a few donors. Clones were read by immunoSEQ multiplex PCR, and TCRdb kept only the in-frame ones, dropping some. Of approximately 88,000 clones in the sample, about 93% were seen once. There are 11 residues in the CDR3. CDR1 is MNHNS, CDR2 SASEGT, per germline. V was cut by 5 bases and J by 9 bases, with 7 bases left in between. The sequencing input was T cells isolated from PBMCs. The sequence came from a human donor in good health. The chain couples TRBV6-1 to TRBJ2-2, with D unresolved. The CDR3 here is CASSFGRELFF. The CDR3, as DNA: TGTGCCAGCAGTTTCGGTAGGGAGCTGTTTTTT.